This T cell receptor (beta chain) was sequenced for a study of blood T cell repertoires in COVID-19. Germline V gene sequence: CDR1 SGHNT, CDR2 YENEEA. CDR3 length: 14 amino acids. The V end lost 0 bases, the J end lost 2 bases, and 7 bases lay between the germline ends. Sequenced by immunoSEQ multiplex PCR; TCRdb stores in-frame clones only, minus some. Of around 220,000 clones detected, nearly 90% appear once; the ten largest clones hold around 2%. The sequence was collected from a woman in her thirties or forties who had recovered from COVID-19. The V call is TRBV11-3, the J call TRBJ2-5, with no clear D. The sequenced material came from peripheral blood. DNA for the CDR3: TGTGCCAGCAGCTTAGATGTAATACAAGAGACCCAGTACTTC. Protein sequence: CASSLDVIQETQYF.